The 9 T cell receptor beta chains reported below all come from one sample, sequenced in a study of T cell responses to AZD1222 COVID-19 vaccine. The table came from immunoSEQ multiplex PCR; TCRdb's copy has only in-frame clones and leaves some out. The data show 130,000 to 150,000 clones, with roughly 90% seen just once and just over 3% held by the top ten. Specimen: peripheral blood, collected on day 0 of AZD1222 vaccination. The source of these receptors is an adult in good health.

This clone occurred a few times. The chain has TRBV10-3 and TRBJ2-7, with 13 bases lining up with TRBD2. The length of the CDR3 is 18 residues. Losses at the gene ends were 3 bases for V and 2 bases for J; bases not matched to a gene: 10. Germline assignment: CDR1 ENHRY and CDR2 SYGVKD. In DNA form, the CDR3 reads TGTGCCATCAGTGAATCCTCCGGGACTAGCGGGGAGACCTACGAGCAGTACTTC. Translation gives CAISESSGTSGETYEQYF.

The chain employs TRBV28 and TRBJ1-6, with a weak D call TRBD1 (5 bases). The CDR3 loop spans 16 amino acids. Germline V lookup: CDR1 MDHEN, CDR2 SYDVKM. V was shortened by 4 bases and J by 3 bases, with 13 bases between the two germline ends. The CDR3 sequence: CASSSSGGGYNSPLHF. CDR3 coding DNA: TGTGCCAGCAGTTCGTCGGGTGGGGGCTATAATTCACCCCTCCACTTT.

On this clone itself: At one of its ends the junction is not consistent with the germline gene, which may arise from a read error. The chain couples TRBV5-6 to TRBJ1-1; 7 positions match TRBD1. CDR1 and CDR2 (germline): SGHDT, YYEEEE. The CDR3 has 15 amino acids. The CDR3 DNA sequence: TGTGCCAGCAGCACGGCGGGACAGATGAACCCTGAAGCTTTCTTT. Translating it yields CASSTAGQMNPEAFF.

This sequence joins TRBV4-1 and TRBJ2-1, with 8 bases matching TRBD2. The CDR3 extends over 16 amino acids. CDR1 is MGHRA and CDR2 is YSYEKL in the germline V gene. The J segment lost 2 bases and the V segment lost 1 base, leaving 4 bases of the junction unmatched. The CDR3 loop reads CASSQVAGTTYNEQFF. The CDR3 DNA is TGCGCCAGCAGCCAAGTAGCGGGGACTACCTACAATGAGCAGTTCTTC.

This clone was picked up a small number of times. The chain couples TRBV7-3 to TRBJ2-1; no clear D gene. Per germline, CDR1 SGHTA and CDR2 FQGTGA. CDR3 length: 13 amino acids. V was shortened by 1 base and J by 10 bases, with 11 bases between the two germline ends. The CDR3 coding sequence is TGTGCCAGCAGCTTAAGGTGGGGTTACGAGCAGTTCTTC. Translated: CASSLRWGYEQFF.

This sequence joins TRBV28 and TRBJ2-5; D ambiguous. Trimming shortened V by 4 bases and J by 5 bases, and 14 bases separated the two germline ends. The CDR3 contains 14 residues. The germline CDR1 and CDR2 sequences are MDHEN and SYDVKM. The CDR3 nucleotides are TGTGCCAGCAGTTCAAGGATATTAAGGGAGACCCAGTACTTC. As protein: CASSSRILRETQYF.

The rearrangement joins TRBV5-4 to TRBJ2-3, with D possibly matching TRBD2 (6 bases). V lost 1 base, J lost 2 bases, and 14 bases lay in between. The germline V gene encodes CDR1 SGHNT and CDR2 YYREEE (reference sequence). This CDR3 has 16 residues. The DNA of the CDR3 is TGTGCCAGCAGCTTGAGACGCGGGGTTCTCACAGATACGCAGTATTTT. Translating gives CASSLRRGVLTDTQYF.

The V call is TRBV10-3, the J call TRBJ2-1; perhaps TRBD2 as D (5 bases). The V end was cut by 4 bases, the J end by 8 bases, with 6 bases between. This CDR3 is built from 11 residues. The germline CDR1 and CDR2 sequences are ENHRY and SYGVKD. In DNA form, the CDR3 reads TGTGCCATCAGTGCGAGGGATGAGCAGTTCTTC. This codes for CAISARDEQFF.

CDR3 nucleotides: TGTGCCAGCAGTCCACGGACAGGGAACACTGAAGCTTTCTTT. Translated: CASSPRTGNTEAFF. The chain joins TRBV28 to TRBJ1-1, with TRBD1 identical over 7 bases. CDR1 is MDHEN and CDR2 is SYDVKM in the germline V gene. CDR3 length equals 14 residues. V lost 5 bases to trimming and J lost 1 base; unmatched junction nucleotides: 4.